What follows are 12 T cell receptor beta chains derived from one specimen sequenced in a study of response to subunit inactivated influenza vaccine. TCRdb re-called the RT-PCR reads through MiXCR, storing one row per CDR3 protein. The sample carries approximately 160,000 distinct CDR3 sequences, around 10% recorded once. The material was CD8+ T cells sorted from PBMCs, obtained roughly 24 months after vaccination. All receptors come from a man aged 50 to 69 who received an inactivated influenza vaccine.

The chain is built from TRBV16 and TRBJ1-1; D is possibly TRBD1 (5 bases). The CDR3 spans 13 residues. Per the germline V gene, CDR1 is KGHSY and CDR2 is FQNENV. Trimming removed 3 bases from V and 4 bases from J, with 9 bases in between. CDR3 sequence reads: CASSHGGVTEAFF. The CDR3, as DNA: TGTGCCAGCAGCCACGGGGGGGTCACTGAAGCTTTCTTT.

In the case of this clonotype: With a much larger clone just one base away, this may be a read error. J is TRBJ2-5 and V is TRBV12-3 or TRBV12-4; tentative D call: TRBD2 (6 bases). The CDR3 runs to 13 residues. Trimming cost V 8 bases and J 2 bases, with 12 bases left between them. This CDR3 reads CASASAIQETQYF. In nucleotides, the CDR3 is TGTGCCAGCGCTAGCGCGATTCAAGAGACCCAGTACTTC.

The chain employs TRBV4-3 and TRBJ2-1; D perhaps matches TRBD2 (6 bases). Germline CDR1 is LGHNA and CDR2 is YSLEER. The CDR3 has 19 residues. Deletions cut 0 bases from V and 5 bases from J, with 23 bases between. CDR3 region: CASSQERSGLHLRNNEQFF. CDR3 bases: TGCGCCAGCAGCCAAGAAAGGTCCGGACTACATCTCCGAAACAATGAGCAGTTCTTC.

This clonotype was counted between two and nine times. The chain couples TRBV15 to TRBJ2-2; TRBD1 might be the D (5 bases). The CDR3 runs 14 residues. Germline V gene data show CDR1 as LNHNV and CDR2 as YYDKDF (reference sequence). With 6 bases removed from V and 1 base from J, the gap between germline ends came to 9 bases. This CDR3 reads CATRDTLNTGELFF. The CDR3 DNA reads as TGTGCCACCAGGGACACCCTGAACACCGGGGAGCTGTTTTTT.

This clonotype occurred many times. The chain carries TRBV6-5 and TRBJ2-2; no clear D. Trimming removed 0 bases from V and 0 bases from J, with 5 bases in between. This CDR3 contains 15 residues. The germline V gene encodes CDR1 MNHEY and CDR2 SVGAGI. CDR3 nucleotides: TGTGCCAGCAGTTACTCCCGGACGAACACCGGGGAGCTGTTTTTT. Its protein product is CASSYSRTNTGELFF.

This clonotype came up a few times. The CDR3: CASSLDPRDSQETQYF. As DNA, the CDR3 is TGTGCCAGCAGCTTAGACCCCCGGGACAGCCAAGAGACCCAGTACTTC. This rearrangement joins TRBV7-9 to TRBJ2-5; 7 bases map to TRBD1. Germline-derived CDR1 and CDR2 are SEHNR and FQNEAQ (reference sequence). V lost 1 base and J lost 1; bases outside the gene matches: 6. The CDR3 has 16 amino acids.

The table lists this clonotype with many counts. The rearrangement links TRBV20-1 to TRBJ2-5; 11 bases match TRBD2. Germline CDR1 DFQATT, CDR2 SNEGSKA (reference sequence). Germline trimming cut 5 bases from V and 1 base from J; bases unmatched to any gene: 9. The CDR3 extends over 16 amino acids. The CDR3 nucleotides are TGCAGTGCTGTTAGACTAGCGGGAAAGGTCCAAGAGACCCAGTACTTC. Amino acids: CSAVRLAGKVQETQYF.

The CDR3 loop is CASSMRDHYGYTF. The CDR3 bases are TGTGCCAGTAGTATGAGGGACCACTATGGCTACACCTTC. V is TRBV19 and J is TRBJ1-2; D is possibly TRBD1 (5 bases). Per germline, CDR1 LNHDA and CDR2 SQIVND (reference sequence). Trimming left V 3 bases short and J 3 bases short, with 8 bases between. The CDR3 runs 13 residues.

A few counts support this clonotype. This chain links TRBV5-1 with TRBJ2-7; D unclear. CDR1 and CDR2 (germline): SGHRS, YFSETQ. The ends were cut back, 2 bases at V and 5 bases at J, with 5 bases in the middle. This CDR3 has 11 residues. The CDR3 DNA reads TGCGCCAGCAGCTTTGGAAACGAGCAGTACTTC. Amino acid sequence: CASSFGNEQYF.

This chain uses TRBV3-1 with TRBJ2-1, with 10 bases lining up with TRBD2. The CDR3 extends over 17 amino acids. Looked up from germline, CDR1 is LGHDT and CDR2 is YNNKEL (reference sequence). The J segment lost 3 bases and the V segment lost 11 bases, leaving 16 bases of the junction unmatched. The CDR3 here is CACCQDPSGRIYNEQFF. CDR3 sequence (DNA): TGTGCCTGCTGCCAGGATCCTAGCGGGAGAATCTACAATGAGCAGTTCTTC.

Only a few counts were recorded for this clonotype. The chain recombines TRBV28 with TRBJ2-3; D may be TRBD2 (5 bases). The CDR3 length is 14 residues. V was cut by 5 bases and J by 6 bases, with 15 bases left in between. Germline assignment: CDR1 MDHEN and CDR2 SYDVKM. DNA of the CDR3: TGTGCCAGCAGTCCATTCCAGGACTTCGATACGCAGTATTTT. It is translated as CASSPFQDFDTQYF. The entire variable domain, with the rest obtained from reference TRBV28 and TRBJ2-3, is as follows: DVKVTQSSRYLVKRTGEKVFLECVQDMDHENMFWYRQDPGLGLRLIYFSYDVKMKEKGDIPEGYSVSREKKERFSLILESASTNQTSMYLCASSPFQDFDTQYFGPGTRLTVL.

This sequence joins TRBV4-1 and TRBJ2-5; 8 nucleotides line up with TRBD2. Germline assignment: CDR1 MGHRA and CDR2 YSYEKL. The V segment lost 0 bases and the J segment 3 bases; nucleotides outside the gene matches: 6. CDR3 length: 16 residues. The DNA of the CDR3 is TGCGCCAGCAGCCAAGACGGGGGGGCGTGGAAAGAGACCCAGTACTTC. Translated, it gives CASSQDGGAWKETQYF.